This entry describes one TCR beta chain. Its antigen is still unknown. TCRdb's copy holds only in-frame clones and misses some; the assay was immunoSEQ multiplex PCR. This table has more than 900,000 clones, 75% to 80% appearing once. The data derive from a study of shared clonotypes between healthy human individuals. Study-wide results and caveats: Represented diversity (both genetic and exposure-history) was limited by the small number of donors.

The source material was memory CD4+ T cells from PBMCs. The subset denotes: CD45RA-negative fraction. This TCR came from a man younger than 30 in good health. Some clones in this sample may be carry-over from other donors' samples.

This CDR3 is CASSRNRGGVGELFF. CDR3 in DNA: TGTGCCAGTAGTAGAAACAGGGGGGGAGTCGGGGAGCTGTTTTTT. The chain has TRBV19 and TRBJ2-2; D is perhaps TRBD1 (8 bases). The V end lost 4 bases, the J end lost 7 bases, and 16 bases lay between the germline ends. This CDR3 is built from 15 residues. Germline V lookup: CDR1 LNHDA, CDR2 SQIVND (reference sequence). Drawing the rest from reference TRBV19 and TRBJ2-2, the complete variable domain is DGGITQSPKYLFRKEGQNVTLSCEQNLNHDAMYWYRQDPGQGLRLIYYSQIVNDFQKGDIAEGYSVSREKKESFPLTVTSAQKNPTAFYLCASSRNRGGVGELFFGEGSRLTVL.